Here is one TCR beta chain with its context. Germline V gene data show CDR1 as LGHNA and CDR2 as YNFKEQ. The junction had 4 bases not matched to a gene; V was cut back by 1 base and J by 4 bases. This CDR3 region has 15 residues. This record belongs to a study of T cells in tuberculosis. Some clones are missing from TCRdb's copy, which holds only in-frame ones; the method was immunoSEQ multiplex PCR. The table records around 43,000 clones, 95% of them present only once. Specimen: PBMCs. V usage is TRBV4-2 and J usage is TRBJ1-5, with 7 bases fitting TRBD1. The clonotype comes from a donor aged 5 to 30 with latent tuberculosis or without tuberculosis infection. The chain's CDR3 is CASSQGSGGNQPQHF. The DNA of the CDR3 is TGTGCCAGCAGCCAAGGTTCAGGGGGGAATCAGCCCCAGCATTTT.